This T cell receptor beta chain emerged from a study of T cell responses to AZD1222 COVID-19 vaccine (dated by TCRdb to 2020 to 2023). Context from the whole study: Because spike-specific TCR depth and breadth did not differ between the two schedules, AZD1222 recipients who got a second dose at roughly 4 weeks were pooled with those who got a second dose at roughly 12 weeks. A total of about 230 trial participants underwent TCR sequencing, of whom some 210 received two doses of AZD1222 and around 25 received two doses of the MenACWY control vaccine. Trial participants were enrolled by age into 18-55, 56-69 and 70-plus year subgroups, with roughly 160, 29 and 62 TCR-sequenced participants respectively.

The sample's time point label, in plain terms: baseline before first vaccination. The vaccinee samples were drawn from two UK trials, COV001 and COV002, one of which was a single-blind randomized controlled phase 2/3 trial testing AZD1222 (ChAdOx1 nCoV-19) in healthy adults. For TCRbeta chain sequencing, PBMC samples were collected from trial participants at day 0 and at day 28 after the second dose. The CDR3 regions of human TCRbeta chains were subjected to immunosequencing. As for how the authors treated the data: Repertoire TCRs were checked for matches against a reference library of SARS-CoV-2-specific TCRs that had been generated using the MIRA antigen-specificity platform. Breadth was defined as the fraction of unique TCRs that were SARS-CoV-2-associated. Depth was defined as the fraction of total T cells that were SARS-CoV-2-associated. Each spike-specific TCR was assigned to its reactive spike region and to a CD4 or CD8 class using the MIRA data. Log10-transformed breadth and depth values were compared by one-way ANOVA with Sidak's multiple comparisons tests. Not all clones reach the TCRdb copy of this immuneACCESS table, which keeps in-frame sequences only. Checked studies attribute under half of the gap to unresolved V genes and leave the rest unexplained. V and J calls and clone size are copied from that table; D and trimming were computed from the DNA. The sample contains roughly 120,000 clones, nearly 90% of them found a single time. Of the sample, almost 4.5% falls within the top ten clones.

A remark on this clone: Its recognized antigen is unknown. Base-call qualities are not available, and no considerably larger clone is one nucleotide away.

Study-wide findings and limitations: CD4 TCRs associated with the vaccine covered the entire spike protein, and the dominant responses were in regions 160-218 and 743-854. Conclusions about previously exposed vaccinees are limited because only five or six AZD1222 recipients were SARS-CoV-2 seropositive at baseline. Participants were mostly white British and included more females than males, and it was suggested by the authors that clonal diversity may have been underestimated. Because no day 14 peak-response samples were available, the repertoires could be characterized only after the peak T cell response. After two AZD1222 doses, spike-specific TCR breadth and depth were significantly higher than at day 0 and than in MenACWY recipients. In the small 56-69-year group, the increase in depth fell short of significance, most likely because of low power. Reportedly, close to half of the unique spike-specific TCRs recognized epitopes lying outside the regions that are mutated in the B.1.351 and B.1.1.7 variants.

This clonotype originated in an adult in good health. The material was peripheral blood, obtained on day 0 of AZD1222 vaccination.

The nucleotides read TGTGCCAGCAGTTACGAGGGATTGAGTAATAATTCACCCCTCCACTTT. It codes for CASSYEGLSNNSPLHF. This chain is built from TRBV6-5 and TRBJ1-6, with the identity of the D gene unclear. Measured from the cysteine to the phenylalanine, the CDR3 is 16 residues long. Just the 48-base CDR3 DNA is kept, in frame starting at base 1. Based on the germline V gene, the CDR1 and CDR2 sequences are MNHEY and SVGAGI. V gives up 2 bases and J gives up 5 bases, and the segment between their germline ends measures 13 bases.